This TCR beta chain comes out of a study of identifying expanded T cells in peripheral blood. Notes on the study in general: Across healthy donors, higher total template counts meant significantly greater approximately two-week count variance. Differentially abundant clones: roughly 1.2 between replicates, about 15 at approximately two weeks, less than 20 at four.

This CDR3 comprises 15 residues. The V and J ends lost 4 bases and 5 bases, in that order; junction bases with no gene match: 7. Germline V lookup: CDR1 SGHVS, CDR2 FNYEAQ. This clone was observed a single time. Its antigen is unidentified. Clones were read by immunoSEQ multiplex PCR, and TCRdb kept only the in-frame ones, dropping some. The sample gives about 90,000 clones, around 88% of which show up once; around 5.6% is in the top ten. The V and J genes are TRBV7-6 and TRBJ2-2; 7 nucleotides align to TRBD1. The clonotype comes from a person aged 18 to 75 in good health. Sequenced sample: blood. CDR3 loop: CASSSPQGLTGELFF. The CDR3 coding sequence is TGTGCCAGCAGCTCGCCACAGGGGTTGACCGGGGAGCTGTTTTTT.